This T cell receptor (beta chain) derives from a study of blood T cell repertoires in COVID-19. Study processing details: By means of reference gene primer amplification, nucleated cell counts were estimated. Libraries were prepared by immunoSEQ multiplex PCR; TCRdb keeps only in-frame clonotypes and omits some of them. V, J and clone size reflect that table, while D and trimming were determined from the DNA. The repertoire consists of about 370,000 clones, with 89% occurring once and the leading ten covering 3%. The CDR3 length is 15 residues. CDR1 and CDR2 (germline): SGHDN, FVKESK. V gave up 1 base and J gave up 0 bases, with 9 bases separating them.

V gene TRBV14 combines with J gene TRBJ1-1; D is possibly TRBD1 (5 bases). The TCR sequence derives from a woman in her thirties with COVID-19, enrolled during active disease. The sequenced sample was peripheral blood. The CDR3 sequence is CASSQVKGLNTEAFF. CDR3 nucleotide sequence: TGTGCCAGCAGCCAAGTAAAGGGGCTGAACACTGAAGCTTTCTTT.